In its sample, the clone carrying this T cell receptor beta chain was seen once. Repertoires were generated with immunoSEQ multiplex PCR, while TCRdb's copy carries only in-frame clones and drops some. This table has 450,000 to 600,000 clones, around 80% appearing once. Trimming pared 5 bases from V and 3 bases from J, leaving 13 bases between. This CDR3 has 15 amino acids. The germline gives CDR1 SGHTA, CDR2 FQGTGA. The sample originates from a study of shared clonotypes between healthy human individuals. The chain uses TRBV7-3 and TRBJ1-4, with D unclear. The sequencing input was PBMCs. This clonotype was obtained from a woman in her thirties or forties in good health. Some clones in this sample may be carry-over from other donors' samples. The CDR3 loop is CASSRSNGPNEKLFF. In DNA, the CDR3 is TGTGCCAGCAGCCGGTCAAACGGGCCTAATGAAAAACTGTTTTTT.